A single sample is the source of the 3 T cell receptor beta chains below, sequenced in a study of blood T cell repertoires in COVID-19. Profiling relied on immunoSEQ multiplex PCR, and the TCRdb table lists in-frame clones only, not all of them. The sample shows around 150,000 clones, roughly 88% of them seen only once. Material: peripheral blood. Receptors originate from a woman aged 45-65 years in a cohort sampled during active or convalescent COVID-19.

The V gene is TRBV9, the J gene TRBJ1-1; D not certain. Germline CDR1 reads SGDLS; CDR2 reads YYNGEE. The ends were cut back, 0 bases at V and 1 base at J, with 10 bases in the middle. This CDR3 has 15 amino acids. CDR3 sequence: CASSVGGSPNTEAFF. The CDR3 nucleotides are TGTGCCAGCAGCGTAGGAGGCAGCCCGAACACTGAAGCTTTCTTT.

The J gene is TRBJ1-3, the V gene TRBV19, with D unresolved. V gave up 1 base and J gave up 7 bases, with 11 bases separating them. The CDR3 is 14 residues long. Germline CDR1 is LNHDA and CDR2 is SQIVND (reference sequence). CDR3 loop: CASSIGLQANTIYF. The CDR3 DNA reads TGTGCCAGTAGTATAGGGTTGCAGGCGAACACCATATATTTT.

The gene calls are TRBV10-2 and TRBJ1-1; maybe TRBD1 (6 bases). The CDR3 covers 14 residues. The germline V gene encodes CDR1 WSHSY and CDR2 SAAADI. Trimming removed 3 bases from V and 1 base from J, with 9 bases in between. CDR3 DNA: TGCGCCAGCAGTGAAAACAGGGAGAACACTGAAGCTTTCTTT. It specifies CASSENRENTEAFF.